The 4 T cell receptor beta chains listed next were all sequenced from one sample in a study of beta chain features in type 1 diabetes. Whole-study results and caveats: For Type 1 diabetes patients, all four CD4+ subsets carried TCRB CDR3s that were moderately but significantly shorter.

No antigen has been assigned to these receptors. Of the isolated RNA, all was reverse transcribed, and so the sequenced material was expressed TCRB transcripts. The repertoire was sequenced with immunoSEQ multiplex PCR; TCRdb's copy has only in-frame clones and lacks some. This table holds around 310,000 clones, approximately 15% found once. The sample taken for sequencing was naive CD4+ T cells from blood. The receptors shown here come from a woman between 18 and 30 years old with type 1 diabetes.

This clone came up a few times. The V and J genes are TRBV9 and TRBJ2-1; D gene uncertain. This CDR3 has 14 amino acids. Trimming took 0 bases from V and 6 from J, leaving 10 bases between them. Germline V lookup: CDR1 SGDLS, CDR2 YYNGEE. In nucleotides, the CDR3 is TGTGCCAGCAGCGTAGTTTCTTCTCCCAATGAGCAGTTCTTC. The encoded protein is CASSVVSSPNEQFF.

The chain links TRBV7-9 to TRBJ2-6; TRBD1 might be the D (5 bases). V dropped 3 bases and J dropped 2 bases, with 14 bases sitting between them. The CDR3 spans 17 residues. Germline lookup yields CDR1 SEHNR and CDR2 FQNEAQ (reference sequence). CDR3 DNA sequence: TGTGCCAGCAGCTTGGGGTTGGGGCTCCCTGGGGCCAACGTCCTGACTTTC. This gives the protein CASSLGLGLPGANVLTF.

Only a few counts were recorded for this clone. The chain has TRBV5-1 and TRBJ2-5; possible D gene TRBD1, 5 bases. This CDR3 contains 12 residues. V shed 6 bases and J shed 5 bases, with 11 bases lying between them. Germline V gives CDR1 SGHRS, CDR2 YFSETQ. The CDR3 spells CASKQGTETQYF. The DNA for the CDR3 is TGCGCCAGCAAGCAGGGTACGGAGACCCAGTACTTC.

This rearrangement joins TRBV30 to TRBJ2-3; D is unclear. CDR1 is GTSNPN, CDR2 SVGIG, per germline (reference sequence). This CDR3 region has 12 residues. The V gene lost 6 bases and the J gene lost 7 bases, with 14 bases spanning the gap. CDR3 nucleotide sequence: TGTGCCTGCAAACTGACTGGAAATACGCAGTATTTT. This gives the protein CACKLTGNTQYF.